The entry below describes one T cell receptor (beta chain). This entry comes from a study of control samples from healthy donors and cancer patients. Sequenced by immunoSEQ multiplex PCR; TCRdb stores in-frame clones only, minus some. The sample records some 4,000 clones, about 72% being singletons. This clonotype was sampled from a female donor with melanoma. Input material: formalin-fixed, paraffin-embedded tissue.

The CDR3 spells CASSRTGNNEKLFF. The CDR3 DNA sequence: TGTGCCAGCAGTCGGACGGGAAATAATGAAAAACTGTTTTTT. The chain employs TRBV2 and TRBJ1-4; D not certain. Trimming cost V 5 bases and J 4 bases, with 11 bases left between them. This CDR3 spans 14 amino acids. Germline CDR1 reads SNHLY; CDR2 reads FYNNEI.